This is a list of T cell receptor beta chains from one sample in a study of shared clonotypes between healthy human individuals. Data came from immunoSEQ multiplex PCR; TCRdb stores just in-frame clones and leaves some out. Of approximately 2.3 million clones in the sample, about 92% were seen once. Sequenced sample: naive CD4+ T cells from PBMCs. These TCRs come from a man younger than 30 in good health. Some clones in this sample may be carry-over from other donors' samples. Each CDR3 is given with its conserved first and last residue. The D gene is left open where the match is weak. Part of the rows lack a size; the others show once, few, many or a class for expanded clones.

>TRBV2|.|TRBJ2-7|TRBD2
TGTGCCAGCAGTCCGATAGCGGGGGACGCCCTTTTC
CASSPIAGDALF
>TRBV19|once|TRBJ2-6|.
TGTGCCAGTAGTTTCTGGACTTTTATATCGTCTGGGGCCAACGTCCTGACTTTC
CASSFWTFISSGANVLTF
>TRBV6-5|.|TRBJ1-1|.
TGTGCCAGCAGTCTACAGGTGCTGAACACTGAAGCTTTCTTT
CASSLQVLNTEAFF
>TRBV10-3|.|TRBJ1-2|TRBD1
TGTGCCACCGTCCAACAGGGGAGCTATGGCTACACCTTC
CATVQQGSYGYTF
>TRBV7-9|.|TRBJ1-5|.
TGTGCCAGCAGCGGGGCTCAAAATCAGCCCCAGCATTTT
CASSGAQNQPQHF
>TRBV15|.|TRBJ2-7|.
TGTGCCACCAGCAGCCAACAGGGTGGTGCGCGGACTGGGCAGTACTTC
CATSSQQGGARTGQYF
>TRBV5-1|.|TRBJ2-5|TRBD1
TGCGCCAGCAGCTCGGGACAGCTACAAGAGACCCAGTACTTC
CASSSGQLQETQYF
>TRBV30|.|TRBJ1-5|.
TGTGCCTGGAGTGTGGGGCAGGGTGGTCAGCCCCAGCATTTT
CAWSVGQGGQPQHF
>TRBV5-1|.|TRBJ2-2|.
TGCGCCAGCAGCTCGGCGGGACAAGCCGACACCGGGGAGCTGTTTTTT
CASSSAGQADTGELFF
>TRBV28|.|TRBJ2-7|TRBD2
TGTGCCAGCAGTGGGGGTATGCGATCGGGACTAGCGGGGTCTGTGTCCTACGAGCAGTACTTC
CASSGGMRSGLAGSVSYEQYF
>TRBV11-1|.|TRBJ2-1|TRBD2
TGTGCCAGCAGCCCCCCGGGGGGGGGCAATGAGCAGTTCTTC
CASSPPGGGNEQFF
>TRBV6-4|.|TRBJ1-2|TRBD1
TGTGCCAGCAGTGACGGATCAGGGGGCCACTATGGCTACACCTTC
CASSDGSGGHYGYTF
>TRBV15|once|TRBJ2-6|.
TGTGCCACCAGGGGGGCTGGGGCCAACGTCCTGACTTTC
CATRGAGANVLTF
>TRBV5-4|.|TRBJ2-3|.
TGTGCCAGCAGCTTATCCGGGACACGCACAGATACGCAGTATTTT
CASSLSGTRTDTQYF
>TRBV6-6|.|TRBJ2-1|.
TGTGCCAGCAGTTACGCGGTCCACTCCTACAATGAGCAGTTCTTC
CASSYAVHSYNEQFF
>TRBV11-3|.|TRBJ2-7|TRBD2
TGTGCCAGCAGCAAAGGAGGACTAGCGGACTACGAGCAGTACTTC
CASSKGGLADYEQYF
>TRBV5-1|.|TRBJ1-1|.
TGCGCCAGCAGCTTGGTAGGCATGAACACTGAAGCTTTCTTT
CASSLVGMNTEAFF
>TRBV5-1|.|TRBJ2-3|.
TGCGCCAGCAGCCCTCGCGCTGGACCCTTAACAGATACGCAGTATTTT
CASSPRAGPLTDTQYF
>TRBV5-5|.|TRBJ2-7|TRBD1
TGTGCCAGCAGCACAACCGGGACAGGGGCAAGTCGCGAGCAGTACTTC
CASSTTGTGASREQYF
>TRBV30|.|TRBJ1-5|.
TGTGCCTGGTCCGGCGGGGCCAATCCCAATCAGCCCCAGCATTTT
CAWSGGANPNQPQHF
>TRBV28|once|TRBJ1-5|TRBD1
TGTGCCAGCAGCCGGACAGGGTCTCAGCCCCAGCATTTT
CASSRTGSQPQHF
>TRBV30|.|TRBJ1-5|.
TGTGCCTGGAGTAGAAATAGCAATCAGCCCCAGCATTTT
CAWSRNSNQPQHF
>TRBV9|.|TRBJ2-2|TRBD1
TGTGCCAGCAGCTCCCGACAGGGGGGCTTGACCGGGGAGCTGTTTTTT
CASSSRQGGLTGELFF
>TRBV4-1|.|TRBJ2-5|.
TGCGCCAGCAGTACCCCCTGGGGGCGTTTGGAGACCCAGTACTTC
CASSTPWGRLETQYF
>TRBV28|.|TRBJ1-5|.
TGTGCCAGCAGTTCGGAAAATAATCAGCCCCAGCATTTT
CASSSENNQPQHF
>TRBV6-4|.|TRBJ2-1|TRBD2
TGTGCCAGCAGTTTACTAGCGGGAGTTCTCCATGAGCAGTTCTTC
CASSLLAGVLHEQFF
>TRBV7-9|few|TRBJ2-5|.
TGTGCCAGCAGCTTTCGGGAGACCCAGTACTTC
CASSFRETQYF
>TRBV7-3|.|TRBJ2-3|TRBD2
TGTGCCAGCAGCTTAATTGGACTAGCAAGCACAGATACGCAGTATTTT
CASSLIGLASTDTQYF
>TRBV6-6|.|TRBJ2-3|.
TGTGCCAGCAGTACTCGGGACTCCCGGCCCACAGATACGCAGTATTTT
CASSTRDSRPTDTQYF
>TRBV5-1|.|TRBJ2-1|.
TGCGCCAGCACCCAGAGTACCAATGAGCAGTTCTTC
CASTQSTNEQFF
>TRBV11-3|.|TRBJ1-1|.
TGTGCCAGCAGCTTACAGGCGAACACTGAAGCTTTCTTT
CASSLQANTEAFF
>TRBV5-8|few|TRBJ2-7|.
TGTGCCAGCCACCAGGGGTACGAGCAGTACTTC
CASHQGYEQYF
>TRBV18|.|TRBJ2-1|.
TGTGCCAGCTCACCCAGACAGGCGATTTCCCATGAGCAGTTCTTC
CASSPRQAISHEQFF
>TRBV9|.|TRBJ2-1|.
TGTGCCAGCAGGAGGGGGGACTACAATGAGCAGTTCTTC
CASRRGDYNEQFF
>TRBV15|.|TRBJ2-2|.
TGTGCCACCAGAACGGACACCTACACCGGGGAGCTGTTTTTT
CATRTDTYTGELFF
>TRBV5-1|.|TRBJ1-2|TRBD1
TGCGCCAGCAGTTCTACAGGGGACTATGGCTACACCTTC
CASSSTGDYGYTF
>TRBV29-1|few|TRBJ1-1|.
TGCAGCGCGGTAGAGAACACTGAAGCTTTCTTT
CSAVENTEAFF
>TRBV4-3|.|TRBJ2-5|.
TGCGCCAGCAGCTCCCGAGGAGTTTCGTACCAAGAGACCCAGTACTTC
CASSSRGVSYQETQYF
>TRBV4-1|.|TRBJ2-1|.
TGCGCCAGCAGCCAAGACGGAACCCTCAATGAGCAGTTCTTC
CASSQDGTLNEQFF
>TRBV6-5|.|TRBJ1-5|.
TGTGCCAGCAGTTACTCGGGTGAGAGCAATCAGCCCCAGCATTTT
CASSYSGESNQPQHF
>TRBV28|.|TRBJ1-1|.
TGTGCCAGCAGTTCCCCGGGAACCTATGAAGCTTTCTTT
CASSSPGTYEAFF
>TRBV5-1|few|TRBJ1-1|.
TGCGCCAGCAGCTCACAGGAGGGCACTGAAGCTTTCTTT
CASSSQEGTEAFF
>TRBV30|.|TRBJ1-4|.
TGTGCCTGGAGTCCTGAAGGCAGAACTAATGAAAAACTGTTTTTT
CAWSPEGRTNEKLFF
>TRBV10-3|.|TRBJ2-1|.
TGTGCCATCAGTGGGAAGGATGAGCAGTTCTTC
CAISGKDEQFF
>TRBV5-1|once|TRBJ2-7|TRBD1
TGCGCCAGCAGCTTAATGCCGACAGGGAACGAGCAGTACTTC
CASSLMPTGNEQYF
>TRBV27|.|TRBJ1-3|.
TGTGCCAGCGGTTCCTCGGCCTCTGGAAACACCATATATTTT
CASGSSASGNTIYF
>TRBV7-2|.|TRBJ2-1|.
TGTGCCAGCAGCTTATACGGGGGTGAGCAGTTCTTC
CASSLYGGEQFF
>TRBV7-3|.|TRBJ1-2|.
TGTGCCAGCAGCTTAAACAGGGAAAGCGGCTACACCTTC
CASSLNRESGYTF
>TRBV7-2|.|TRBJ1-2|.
TGTGCCAGCAGCTTAAACTTAGGGGCTACGGTCTATGGCTACACCTTC
CASSLNLGATVYGYTF
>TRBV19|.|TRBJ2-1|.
TGTGCCAGTAATCTCGCCGGGGCCCAACTGTTCTTC
CASNLAGAQLFF
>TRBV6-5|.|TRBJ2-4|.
TGTGCCACCACGACAGTAGCCAAAAACATTCAGTACTTC
CATTTVAKNIQYF
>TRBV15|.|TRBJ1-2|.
TGTGCCACCAGCAGAGGAGGGGGATCGGGCTACACCTTC
CATSRGGGSGYTF
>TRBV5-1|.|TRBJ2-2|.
TGCGCCAGCAGCTTTTTCCGGAAACAGGGCTCCGGGGAGCTGTTTTTT
CASSFFRKQGSGELFF